This entry describes one T cell receptor (beta chain). V shed 6 bases, J shed 6 bases, and the junction held 12 bases outside the gene matches. This CDR3 comprises 16 residues. CDR1 and CDR2 (germline): SGDLS, YYNGEE. This sample stems from a study of blood T cell repertoires in COVID-19. Turning to the study itself: Italy, Spain and the United States were the sources of the convalescent and acute COVID-19 samples.

Per the authors' pipeline: Amplification of reference gene primers provided the estimated nucleated cell counts. Repertoires were generated with immunoSEQ multiplex PCR, while TCRdb's copy carries only in-frame clones and drops some. V and J calls and clone size are as listed in that table; D and trimming were resolved from the DNA. Of 250,000 to 300,000 clones listed, 70% to 90% are singletons. This chain joins TRBV9 and TRBJ2-1; 10 bases fit TRBD1. The sequencing input was peripheral blood. The receptor was isolated from a woman aged 30 to 39 with acute or convalescent COVID-19. CDR3 nucleotide sequence: TGTGCCAGCACTCGCCGGGGGGACAGGGGTGGCAATGAGCAGTTCTTC. Amino acid sequence: CASTRRGDRGGNEQFF.